These T cell receptor beta chains were read from a single sample in a study of PD-1 blockade in classical Hodgkin lymphoma. Sequenced by immunoSEQ multiplex PCR; TCRdb stores in-frame clones only, minus some. The table shows under 7,500 clones, with roughly 84% occurring only once. Source: peripheral blood mononuclear cells (PBMCs), taken before the second cycle of nivolumab. The receptors were gathered from a human donor with classical Hodgkin lymphoma. CDR3s include the opening cysteine and the closing phenylalanine or tryptophan. The D gene is left open where the match is weak. Size is omitted from some rows. Given values are once, few, many or a class for expanded clones.

TRBD1	TRBV4-2	once	TRBJ1-2	TGTGCCAGCAGCCCGGGACAGGGCGTAAGATTAGGCTACACCTTC	CASSPGQGVRLGYTF
TRBD1	TRBV7-2	.	TRBJ1-1	TGTGCCAGCAGCCCTCGGGGGGGGAGACAGGGTAACACTGAAGCTTTCTTT	CASSPRGGRQGNTEAFF
TRBD1	TRBV11-2	.	TRBJ1-5	TGTGCCAGCAGCCCCCATTCAGGACAGGGAGGTACGCAGCCCCAGCATTTT	CASSPHSGQGGTQPQHF
.	TRBV2	.	TRBJ1-5	TGTGCCAGCAGTGAATTTAAGGTGCCCCAGCATTTT	CASSEFKVPQHF
TRBD2	TRBV25-1	few	TRBJ2-1	TGTGCCAGCAGTGACCGACCCTTAGCGGGATACAATGAGCAGTTCTTC	CASSDRPLAGYNEQFF
TRBD2	TRBV30	.	TRBJ2-1	TGTGCCTGGAGTTCACCAACTAGCGGGGGCGGCAATGAGCAGTTCTTC	CAWSSPTSGGGNEQFF
.	TRBV4-1	.	TRBJ1-1	TGCGCCAGCAGCCTCTTCTCCTTGACAGGTCCTCATAGCACTGAAGCTTTCTTT	CASSLFSLTGPHSTEAFF
.	TRBV7-6	.	TRBJ2-1	TGTGCCAGCAGCCAAACAGGGAGTGAGCAGTTCTTC	CASSQTGSEQFF
.	TRBV19	.	TRBJ1-6	TGTGCCAGTAGTATAGTGAGCGGAAATTCACCCCTCCACTTT	CASSIVSGNSPLHF
.	TRBV19	.	TRBJ1-2	TGTGCCAGTAGTACATCACTAGAAGAGGGGTACCTATGGACTTATGGCTACACCTTC	CASSTSLEEGYLWTYGYTF
TRBD1	TRBV6-4	once	TRBJ2-1	TGTGCCAGCAGAAGGACTGCACAGGGGGACTACAATGAGCAGTTCTTC	CASRRTAQGDYNEQFF
.	TRBV6-5	.	TRBJ1-2	TGTGCCAGCAGTTACTCAGGCCATCCTAACTATGGCTACACCTTC	CASSYSGHPNYGYTF
.	TRBV21-1	.	TRBJ2-4	TGTGCCAGCAGCAAACGCGGGGTGAGGGGTGGTTTCGCCAAAAACATTCAGTACTTC	CASSKRGVRGGFAKNIQYF
.	TRBV18	.	TRBJ2-3	TGTGCCAGCTCACCGGTTGGTACTAGCACAGATACGCAGTATTTT	CASSPVGTSTDTQYF
.	TRBV19	.	TRBJ2-5	TGTGCCAGTAGTATATTGGGAGGAGGCTTCGGGGAGACCCAGTACTTC	CASSILGGGFGETQYF
.	TRBV19	.	TRBJ1-6	TGTGCCAGGCTGTGGACCCGGGAGGATAATTCACCCCTCCACTTT	CARLWTREDNSPLHF
.	TRBV9	.	TRBJ1-2	TGTGCCAGCAGCGTAGCCCCAGAACGGGGTGGCTACACCTTC	CASSVAPERGGYTF
.	TRBV6-5	.	TRBJ1-2	TGTGCCAGCAGCAGTACAGGGTTGGATGGCTACACCTTC	CASSSTGLDGYTF
.	TRBV7-2	.	TRBJ1-1	TGTGCCAGCAGCTTAGCGCTGACAGCGAACACTGAAGCTTTCTTT	CASSLALTANTEAFF
.	TRBV6-4	.	TRBJ2-3	TGTGCCAGCTCCCGGGACGGCCAAGATACGCAGTATTTT	CASSRDGQDTQYF
.	TRBV6-5	.	TRBJ1-3	TGTGCCAGCAGTCGAACCCGACAGGCCGTGAGCACCATATATTTT	CASSRTRQAVSTIYF
.	TRBV6-4	.	TRBJ2-1	TGTGCCAGCAGTCACTCAGCGGCAGTTACCCCGTACAATGAGCAGTTCTTC	CASSHSAAVTPYNEQFF
TRBD1	TRBV7-8	.	TRBJ1-1	TGTGCCAGCAGCTCGACCGGGACAGGGGTAGCTTTCTTT	CASSSTGTGVAFF
.	TRBV2	.	TRBJ2-3	TGTGCCAGCAGTGAAGGGTTCTTAGGGTCTACGCAGTATTTT	CASSEGFLGSTQYF
TRBD1	TRBV15	.	TRBJ1-5	TGTGCCACCAGCAGGGACAGGGGCCCGGGCCAGCCCCAGCATTTT	CATSRDRGPGQPQHF
.	TRBV5-1	once	TRBJ2-6	TGCGCCAGCAGCTTGGTTACAGGCACCTCTGGGGCCAACGTCCTGACTTTC	CASSLVTGTSGANVLTF
TRBD1	TRBV4-2	once	TRBJ1-1	TGTGCCAGCAGCCCCGACAGGGCTACCATGAACACTGAAGCTTTCTTT	CASSPDRATMNTEAFF
.	TRBV10-3	.	TRBJ1-6	TGTGCCATCAGTGAGTCGGCCAGGGGCAGGGCAAATTCACCCCTCCACTTT	CAISESARGRANSPLHF
TRBD2	TRBV11-3	.	TRBJ2-1	TGTGCCAGCAGCTTAGATTTGTACGGGAGGGCCTCCTACAATGAGCAGTTCTTC	CASSLDLYGRASYNEQFF
.	TRBV7-9	.	TRBJ2-1	TGTGCCAGCAGCTTATACACCCCGGGGCAGTTCTTC	CASSLYTPGQFF
.	TRBV9	.	TRBJ1-1	TGTGCAACTACCCCAGGAATCGGCACTGAAGCTTTCTTT	CATTPGIGTEAFF
.	TRBV6-5	.	TRBJ1-1	TGTGCCAGCAGCATGCCCGGGAACACTGAAGCTTTCTTT	CASSMPGNTEAFF
TRBD1	TRBV6-5	.	TRBJ1-1	TGTGCCAGCAGTGGCGGACAGGTGCCCCACACTGAAGCTTTCTTT	CASSGGQVPHTEAFF